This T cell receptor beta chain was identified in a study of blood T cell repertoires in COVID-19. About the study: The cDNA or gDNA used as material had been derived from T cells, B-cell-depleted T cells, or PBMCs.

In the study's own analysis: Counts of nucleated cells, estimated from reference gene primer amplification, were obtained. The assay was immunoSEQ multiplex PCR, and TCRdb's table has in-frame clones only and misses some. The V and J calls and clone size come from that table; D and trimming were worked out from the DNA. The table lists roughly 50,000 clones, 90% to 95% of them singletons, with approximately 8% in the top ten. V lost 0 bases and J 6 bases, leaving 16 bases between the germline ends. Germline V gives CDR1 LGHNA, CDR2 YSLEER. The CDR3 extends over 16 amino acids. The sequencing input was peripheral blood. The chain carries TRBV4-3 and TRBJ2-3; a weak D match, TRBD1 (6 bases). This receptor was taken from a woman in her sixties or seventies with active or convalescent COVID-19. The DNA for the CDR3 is TGCGCCAGCAGCCAAGATGCCGGCAGGGGATTTGATACGCAGTATTTT. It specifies CASSQDAGRGFDTQYF.